The entry that follows covers one TCR beta chain sequence. These data are taken from a study of T-cell reconstitution after alpha-beta-depleted transplantation in children. The CDR3 loop spans 14 amino acids. Germline values: CDR1 DFQATT, CDR2 SNEGSKA (reference sequence). V was clipped by 3 bases and J by 5 bases; unmatched bases: 2. The library targeted TCRbeta and was prepared with unique molecular identifiers. TCRdb recomputed calls from the PCR reads with MiXCR, one row per CDR3 protein. Of roughly 500,000 distinct CDR3 sequences listed, approximately 16% are singletons. This specimen was PBMCs from the stem cell graft donor, taken from the stem cell graft. The clonotype originates from a human donor who donated a stem cell graft to a child with acute lymphoblastic leukemia. The chain has TRBV20-1 and TRBJ1-5; TRBD1 agrees at 12 bases. For the CDR3, the DNA is TGCAGTGCTAGGGGACAGGGGGCGGATCAGCCCCAGCATTTT. Amino acids: CSARGQGADQPQHF.